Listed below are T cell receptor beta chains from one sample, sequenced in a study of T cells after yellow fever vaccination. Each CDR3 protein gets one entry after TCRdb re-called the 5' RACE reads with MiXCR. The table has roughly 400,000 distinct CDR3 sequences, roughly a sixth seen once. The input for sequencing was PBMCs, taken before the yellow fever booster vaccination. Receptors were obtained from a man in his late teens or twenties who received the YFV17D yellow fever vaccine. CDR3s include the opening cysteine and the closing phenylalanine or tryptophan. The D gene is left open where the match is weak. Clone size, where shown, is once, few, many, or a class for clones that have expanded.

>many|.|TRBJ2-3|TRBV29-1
CSVALGSTDTQYF
TGCAGCGTTGCTTTGGGGAGCACAGATACGCAGTATTTT
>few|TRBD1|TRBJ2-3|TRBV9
CASSVEPTGGWTDTQYF
TGTGCCAGCAGCGTCGAACCGACAGGGGGTTGGACAGATACGCAGTATTTT
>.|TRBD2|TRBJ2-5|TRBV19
CASRRGSGETQYF
TGTGCCAGTAGGCGGGGGAGTGGCGAGACCCAGTACTTC
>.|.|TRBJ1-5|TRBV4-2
CASSQDSPNQPQHF
TGTGCCAGCAGCCAGGACTCTCCCAATCAGCCCCAGCATTTT
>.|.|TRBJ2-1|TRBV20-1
CRAAGPSGNEQFF
TGCAGGGCTGCCGGGCCCAGCGGGAATGAGCAGTTCTTC
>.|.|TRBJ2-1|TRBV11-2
CASSLSPSNEQFF
TGTGCCAGCAGCCTCTCGCCGTCCAATGAGCAGTTCTTC
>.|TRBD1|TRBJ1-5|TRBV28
CASSLVGDRVNQPQHF
TGTGCCAGCAGTTTAGTTGGTGACAGGGTGAATCAGCCCCAGCATTTT
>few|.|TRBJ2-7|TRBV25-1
CASSEYQGRDEQYF
TGTGCCAGCAGTGAATATCAGGGGAGGGACGAGCAGTACTTC
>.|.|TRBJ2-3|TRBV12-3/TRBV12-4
CASSLHVRRRYF
TGTGCCAGCAGTTTGCACGTACGAAGGAGGTATTTT
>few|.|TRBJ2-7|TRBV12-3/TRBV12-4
CASAGAGTSYEQYF
TGTGCCAGCGCGGGGGCAGGGACCTCCTACGAGCAGTACTTC
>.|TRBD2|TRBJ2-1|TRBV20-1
CSAATSRLYDEQFF
TGCAGTGCCGCGACTAGCAGGTTATACGATGAGCAGTTCTTC
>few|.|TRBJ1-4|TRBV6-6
CASHSNDGTTNEKLFF
TGTGCCAGCCATTCAAACGACGGCACAACTAATGAAAAACTGTTTTTT
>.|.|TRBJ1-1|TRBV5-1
CASSLAWGKNGVNTEAFF
TGCGCCAGCAGCTTGGCCTGGGGAAAGAACGGGGTGAACACTGAAGCTTTCTTT
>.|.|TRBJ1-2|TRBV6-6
CASSTQGTYGYTF
TGTGCCAGCAGTACACAGGGTACCTATGGCTACACCTTC
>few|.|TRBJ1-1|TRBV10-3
CAISESGVRTEAFF
TGTGCCATCAGTGAGTCTGGGGTTCGGACTGAAGCTTTCTTT
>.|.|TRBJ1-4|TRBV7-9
CASSLVPEKLFF
TGTGCCAGCAGCTTAGTTCCTGAAAAACTGTTTTTT
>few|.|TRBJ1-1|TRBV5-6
CASSGGEESLTEAFF
TGTGCCAGCAGCGGGGGCGAGGAGTCGCTCACTGAAGCTTTCTTT
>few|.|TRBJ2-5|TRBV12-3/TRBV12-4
CASRLTGLRETQYF
TGTGCCAGCAGGCTCACAGGGCTTCGGGAGACCCAGTACTTC
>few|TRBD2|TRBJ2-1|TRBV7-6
CASSLGGTSGAASYNEQFF
TGTGCCAGCAGCTTAGGTGGGACTAGCGGGGCTGCCTCCTACAATGAGCAGTTCTTC
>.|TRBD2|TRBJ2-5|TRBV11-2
CASRPGLAGMKTQYF
TGTGCCAGCAGACCCGGACTAGCGGGGATGAAGACCCAGTACTTC
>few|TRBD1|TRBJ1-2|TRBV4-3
CASSQEGTGVPYGYTF
TGCGCCAGCAGCCAAGAGGGGACAGGGGTCCCCTATGGCTACACCTTC
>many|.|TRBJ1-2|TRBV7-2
CASSQGYEGYTF
TGTGCCAGCAGCCAAGGGTACGAAGGCTACACCTTC
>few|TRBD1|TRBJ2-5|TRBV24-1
CATSGRQGLGQETQYF
TGTGCCACCAGTGGAAGACAGGGTCTAGGGCAAGAGACCCAGTACTTC
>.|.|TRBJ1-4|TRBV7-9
CASSLTVRGNEKLFF
TGTGCCAGCAGCTTGACGGTGAGGGGGAATGAAAAACTGTTTTTT
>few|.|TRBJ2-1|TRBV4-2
CASSPQGPGNNEQFF
TGTGCCAGCAGCCCCCAGGGACCCGGGAACAATGAGCAGTTCTTC
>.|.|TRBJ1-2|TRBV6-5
CASKPVGVSGYTF
TGTGCCAGCAAGCCGGTAGGGGTATCGGGCTACACCTTC
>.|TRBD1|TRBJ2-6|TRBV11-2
CASSRTGDRVYSGANVLTF
TGTGCCAGCAGCCGGACCGGGGACAGGGTTTACTCTGGGGCCAACGTCCTGACTTTC
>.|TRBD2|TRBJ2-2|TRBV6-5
CASSAFGTSRRTGELFF
TGTGCCAGCTCAGCCTTCGGGACTAGCCGTCGGACCGGGGAGCTGTTTTTT
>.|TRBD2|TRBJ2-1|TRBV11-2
CASSLSGGQNNEQFF
TGTGCCAGCAGCCTTAGCGGGGGGCAGAACAATGAGCAGTTCTTC
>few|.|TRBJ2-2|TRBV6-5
CASSYDGTTGELFF
TGTGCCAGCAGTTACGATGGGACAACCGGGGAGCTGTTTTTT
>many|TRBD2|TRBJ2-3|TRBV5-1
CASSSSGGATDTQYF
TGTGCCAGCAGCTCTAGCGGGGGGGCGACAGATACGCAGTATTTT
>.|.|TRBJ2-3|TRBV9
CASSVSRGGTDTQYF
TGTGCCAGCAGCGTAAGCAGGGGAGGAACAGATACGCAGTATTTT
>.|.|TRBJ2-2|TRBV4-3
CASSQELRKKTGELFF
TGCGCCAGCAGCCAAGAATTGAGGAAGAAGACCGGGGAGCTGTTTTTT
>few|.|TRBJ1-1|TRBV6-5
CATLGTPDTEAFF
TGTGCCACCCTAGGGACGCCCGACACTGAAGCTTTCTTT
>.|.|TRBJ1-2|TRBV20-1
CSAAPLGRDPYGYTF
TGCAGTGCTGCCCCCTTGGGGAGGGACCCCTATGGCTACACCTTC
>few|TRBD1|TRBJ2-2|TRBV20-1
CSARVRTGRTGELFF
TGCAGTGCTAGAGTTAGGACAGGGAGAACCGGGGAGCTGTTTTTT
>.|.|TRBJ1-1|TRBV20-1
CSAPRLSWGTEAFF
TGCAGTGCTCCAAGATTGTCCTGGGGCACTGAAGCTTTCTTT
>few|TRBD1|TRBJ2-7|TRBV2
CASSPFRDRGLYEQYF
TGTGCCAGCAGTCCATTCCGGGACAGGGGCCTCTACGAGCAGTACTTC
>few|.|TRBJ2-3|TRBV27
CASSLFPITDTQYF
TGTGCCAGCAGTTTATTTCCCATCACAGATACGCAGTATTTT
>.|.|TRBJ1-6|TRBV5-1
CASKSSRDPNSPLHF
TGCGCCAGCAAAAGTAGCCGGGACCCAAATTCACCCCTCCACTTT
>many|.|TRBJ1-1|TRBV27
CASSLYRANTEAFF
TGTGCCAGCAGTTTATACAGGGCGAACACTGAAGCTTTCTTT
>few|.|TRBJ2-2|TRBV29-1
CSVAGPNTGELFF
TGCAGCGTTGCGGGACCTAACACCGGGGAGCTGTTTTTT
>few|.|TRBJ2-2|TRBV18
CASSPSSGELFF
TGTGCCAGCTCACCTTCTTCCGGGGAGCTGTTTTTT
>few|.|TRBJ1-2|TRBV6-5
CASSYSSGGGYGYTF
TGTGCCAGCAGTTACTCGTCAGGAGGAGGCTATGGCTACACCTTC
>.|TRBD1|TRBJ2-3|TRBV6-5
CASSPMTGATDTQYF
TGTGCCAGCAGTCCAATGACAGGGGCGACAGATACGCAGTATTTT
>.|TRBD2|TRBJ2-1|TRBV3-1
CASSKLAGGRREQFF
TGTGCCAGCAGTAAACTAGCGGGGGGGCGGAGGGAGCAGTTCTTC
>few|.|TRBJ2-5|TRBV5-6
CASSLDTLGETQYF
TGTGCCAGCAGCTTGGACACCCTAGGAGAGACCCAGTACTTC
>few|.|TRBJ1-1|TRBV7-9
CASSLRVEAFF
TGTGCCAGCAGCTTAAGAGTGGAAGCTTTCTTT
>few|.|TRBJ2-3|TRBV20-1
CSAGGLSTDTQYF
TGCAGTGCAGGGGGGCTGAGCACAGATACGCAGTATTTT
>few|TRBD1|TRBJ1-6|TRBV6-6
CATLMTGYNSPLHF
TGTGCCACCCTAATGACAGGGTATAATTCACCCCTCCACTTT
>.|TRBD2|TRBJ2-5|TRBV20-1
CSARDRQRGDGETQYF
TGCAGTGCTAGAGATCGGCAGCGGGGGGACGGGGAGACCCAGTACTTC
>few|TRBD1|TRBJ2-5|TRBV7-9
CASSLAVTRGETQYF
TGTGCCAGCAGCTTAGCGGTTACCAGGGGGGAGACCCAGTACTTC
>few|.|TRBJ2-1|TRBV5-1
CASSLRAQGHNEQFF
TGCGCCAGCAGCCTCCGGGCCCAAGGGCACAATGAGCAGTTCTTC
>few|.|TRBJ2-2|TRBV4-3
CASSQDSNFRTGELFF
TGCGCCAGCAGCCAAGATTCCAATTTTCGGACCGGGGAGCTGTTTTTT
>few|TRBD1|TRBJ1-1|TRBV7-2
CASSYTGGGYNTEAFF
TGTGCCAGCAGCTATACAGGGGGCGGGTATAACACTGAAGCTTTCTTT
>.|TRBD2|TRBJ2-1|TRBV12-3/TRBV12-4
CASRAGTSGGAGEQFF
TGTGCCAGCAGAGCCGGGACTAGCGGGGGGGCTGGTGAGCAGTTCTTC
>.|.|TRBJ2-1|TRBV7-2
CASSLTRGWNEQFF
TGTGCCAGCAGTCTAACCAGGGGATGGAATGAGCAGTTCTTC
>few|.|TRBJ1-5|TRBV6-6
CASSDFIAQPQHF
TGTGCCAGCAGCGACTTCATCGCCCAGCCCCAGCATTTT
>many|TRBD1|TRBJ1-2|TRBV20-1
CSASDGTAYGYTF
TGCAGTGCTAGCGACGGGACAGCCTATGGCTACACCTTC